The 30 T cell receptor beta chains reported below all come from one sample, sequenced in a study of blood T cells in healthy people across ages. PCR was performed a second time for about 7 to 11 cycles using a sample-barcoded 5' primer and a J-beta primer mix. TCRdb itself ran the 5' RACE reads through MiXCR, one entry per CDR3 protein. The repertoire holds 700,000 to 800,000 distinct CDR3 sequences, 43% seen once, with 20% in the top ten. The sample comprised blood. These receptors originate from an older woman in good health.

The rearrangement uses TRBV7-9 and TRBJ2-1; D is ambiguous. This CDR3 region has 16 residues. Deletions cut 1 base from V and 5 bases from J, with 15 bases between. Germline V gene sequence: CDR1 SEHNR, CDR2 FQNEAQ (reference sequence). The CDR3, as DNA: TGTGCCAGCAGCTTAGAAAGGTCCCGTAGTAACAATGAGCAGTTCTTC. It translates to CASSLERSRSNNEQFF.

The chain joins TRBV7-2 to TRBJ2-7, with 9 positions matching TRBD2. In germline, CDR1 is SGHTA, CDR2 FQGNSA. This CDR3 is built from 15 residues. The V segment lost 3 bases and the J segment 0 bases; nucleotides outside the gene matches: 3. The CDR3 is CASSLRAGGSYEQYF. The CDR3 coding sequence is TGTGCCAGCAGCTTGAGAGCGGGAGGCTCCTACGAGCAGTACTTC. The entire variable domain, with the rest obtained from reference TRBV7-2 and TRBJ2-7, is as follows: GAGVSQSPSNKVTEKGKDVELRCDPISGHTALYWYRQSLGQGLEFLIYFQGNSAPDKSGLPSDRFSAERTGGSVSTLTIQRTQQEDSAVYLCASSLRAGGSYEQYFGPGTRLTVT.

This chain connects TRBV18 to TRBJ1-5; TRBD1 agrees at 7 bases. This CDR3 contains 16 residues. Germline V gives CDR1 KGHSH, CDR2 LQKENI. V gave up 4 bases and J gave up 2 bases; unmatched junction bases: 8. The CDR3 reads CASSLRQGSGNQPQHF. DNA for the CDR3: TGTGCCAGCTCACTGCGACAGGGCTCGGGCAATCAGCCCCAGCATTTT.

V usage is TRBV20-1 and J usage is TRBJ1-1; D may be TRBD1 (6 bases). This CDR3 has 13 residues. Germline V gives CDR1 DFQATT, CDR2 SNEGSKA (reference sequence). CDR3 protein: CRQDRPQRTEAFF. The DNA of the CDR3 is TGCAGGCAGGACAGACCTCAGAGAACTGAAGCTTTCTTT.

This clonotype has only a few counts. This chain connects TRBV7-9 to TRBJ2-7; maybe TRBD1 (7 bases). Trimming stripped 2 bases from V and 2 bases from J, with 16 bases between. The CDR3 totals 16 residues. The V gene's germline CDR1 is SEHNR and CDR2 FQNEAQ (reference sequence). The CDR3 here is CASSLPGGLYTYEQYF. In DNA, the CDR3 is TGTGCCAGCAGCTTACCAGGGGGACTCTACACCTACGAGCAGTACTTC.

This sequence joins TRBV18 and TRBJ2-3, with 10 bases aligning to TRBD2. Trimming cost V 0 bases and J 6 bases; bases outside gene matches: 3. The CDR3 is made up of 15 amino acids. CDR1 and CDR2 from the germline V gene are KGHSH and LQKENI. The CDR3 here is CASSPPSSGRDTQYF. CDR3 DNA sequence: TGTGCCAGCTCACCACCGAGTAGCGGGAGGGATACGCAGTATTTT.

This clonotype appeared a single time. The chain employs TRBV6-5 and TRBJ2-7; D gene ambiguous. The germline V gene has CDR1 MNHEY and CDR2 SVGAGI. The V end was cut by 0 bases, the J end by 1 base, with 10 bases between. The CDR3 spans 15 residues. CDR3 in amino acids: CASSYSGLESYEQYF. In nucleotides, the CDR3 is TGTGCCAGCAGTTACTCAGGGTTGGAATCCTACGAGCAGTACTTC.

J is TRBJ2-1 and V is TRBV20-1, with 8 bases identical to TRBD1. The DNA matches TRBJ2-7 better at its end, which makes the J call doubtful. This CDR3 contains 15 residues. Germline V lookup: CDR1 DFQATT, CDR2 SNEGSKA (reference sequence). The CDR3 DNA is TGCAGTGCTAGAGATCTCCGGACAGGGAGCGACGAGCAGTACTTC. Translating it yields CSARDLRTGSDEQYF.

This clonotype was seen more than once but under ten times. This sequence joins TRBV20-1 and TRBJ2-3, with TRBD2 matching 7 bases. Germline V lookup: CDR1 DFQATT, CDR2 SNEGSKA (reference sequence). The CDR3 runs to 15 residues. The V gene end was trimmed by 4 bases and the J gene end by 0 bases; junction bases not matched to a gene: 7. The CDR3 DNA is TGCAGTGCTACGTTAGCGGGTCCTAGCACAGATACGCAGTATTTT. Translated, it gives CSATLAGPSTDTQYF.

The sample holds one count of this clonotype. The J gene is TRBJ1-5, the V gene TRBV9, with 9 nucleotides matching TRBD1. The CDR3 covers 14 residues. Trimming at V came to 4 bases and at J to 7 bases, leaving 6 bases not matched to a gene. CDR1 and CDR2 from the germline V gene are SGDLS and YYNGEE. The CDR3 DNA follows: TGTGCCAGCAGCCCGGGACAGGGTGTCCAGCCCCAGCATTTT. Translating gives CASSPGQGVQPQHF.

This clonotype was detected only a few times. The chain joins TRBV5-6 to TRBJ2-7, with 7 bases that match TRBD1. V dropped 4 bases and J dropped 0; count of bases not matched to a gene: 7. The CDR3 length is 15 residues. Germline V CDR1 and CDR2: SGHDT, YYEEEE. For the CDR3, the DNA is TGTGCCAGCAGCCTCCCCCGACAGGGCTCCTACGAGCAGTACTTC. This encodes CASSLPRQGSYEQYF.

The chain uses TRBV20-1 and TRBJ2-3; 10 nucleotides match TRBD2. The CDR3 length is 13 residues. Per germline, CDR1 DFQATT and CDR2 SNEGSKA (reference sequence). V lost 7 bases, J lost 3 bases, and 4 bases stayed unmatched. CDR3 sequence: CSGLAGETDTQYF. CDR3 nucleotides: TGCAGTGGGCTAGCGGGAGAAACAGATACGCAGTATTTT.

The CDR3 DNA reads as TGTGCCAGCAGTGCCGCGGGCAGATTGAATCTGGCGGAAGCGGCAGATACGCAGTATTTT. Translated, it gives CASSAAGRLNLAEAADTQYF. The rearrangement links TRBV27 to TRBJ2-3; the D gene is possibly TRBD2 (5 bases). Germline V gene lookup returns CDR1 MNHEY and CDR2 SMNVEV (reference sequence). CDR3 length equals 20 residues. Trimming took 5 bases from V and 4 from J, leaving 31 bases between them.

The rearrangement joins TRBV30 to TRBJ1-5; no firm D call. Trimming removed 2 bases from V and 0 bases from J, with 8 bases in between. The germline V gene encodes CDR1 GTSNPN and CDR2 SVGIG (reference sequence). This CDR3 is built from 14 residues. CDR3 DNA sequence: TGTGCCTGGAGTCCACCGAATAGCAATCAGCCCCAGCATTTT. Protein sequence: CAWSPPNSNQPQHF.

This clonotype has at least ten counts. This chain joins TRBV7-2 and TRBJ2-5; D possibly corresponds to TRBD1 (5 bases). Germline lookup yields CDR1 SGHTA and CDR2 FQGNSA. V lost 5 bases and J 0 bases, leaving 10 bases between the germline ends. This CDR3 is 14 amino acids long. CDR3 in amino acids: CASSPGPYQETQYF. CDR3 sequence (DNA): TGTGCCAGCAGCCCAGGGCCGTACCAAGAGACCCAGTACTTC.

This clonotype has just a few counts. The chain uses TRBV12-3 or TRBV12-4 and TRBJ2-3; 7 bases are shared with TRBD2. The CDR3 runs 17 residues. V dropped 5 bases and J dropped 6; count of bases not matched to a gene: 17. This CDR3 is CASSEPPGAGEGDTQYF. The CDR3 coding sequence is TGTGCCAGCAGTGAGCCGCCCGGCGCGGGGGAAGGGGATACGCAGTATTTT.

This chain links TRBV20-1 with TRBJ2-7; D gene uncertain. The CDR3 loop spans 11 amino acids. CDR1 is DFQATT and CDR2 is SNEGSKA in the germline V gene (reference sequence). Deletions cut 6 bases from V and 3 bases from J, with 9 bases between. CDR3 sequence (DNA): TGCAGTGCGGGCAGTTACTACGAGCAGTACTTC. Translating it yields CSAGSYYEQYF.

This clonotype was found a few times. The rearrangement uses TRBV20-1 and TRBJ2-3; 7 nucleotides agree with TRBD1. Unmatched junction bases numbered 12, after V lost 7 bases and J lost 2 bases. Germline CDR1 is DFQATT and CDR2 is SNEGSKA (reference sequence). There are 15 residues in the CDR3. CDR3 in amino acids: CSVPSGTAATDTQYF. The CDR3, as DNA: TGCAGTGTCCCTTCCGGGACAGCTGCCACAGATACGCAGTATTTT.

The CDR3: CASRRDRGGTEAFF. CDR3 DNA sequence: TGTGCCAGCAGAAGGGACAGGGGAGGAACTGAAGCTTTCTTT. V usage is TRBV7-6 and J usage is TRBJ1-1, with TRBD1 matching over 10 bases. The V gene's germline CDR1 is SGHVS and CDR2 FNYEAQ. V dropped 6 bases and J dropped 5; count of bases not matched to a gene: 6. CDR3 length: 14 amino acids.

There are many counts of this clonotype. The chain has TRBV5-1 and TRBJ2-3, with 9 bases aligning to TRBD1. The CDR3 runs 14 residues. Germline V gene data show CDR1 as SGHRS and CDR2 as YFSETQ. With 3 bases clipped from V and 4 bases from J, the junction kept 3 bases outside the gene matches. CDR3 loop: CASSSGTGSDTQYF. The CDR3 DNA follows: TGCGCCAGCAGCTCCGGGACAGGGTCAGATACGCAGTATTTT.

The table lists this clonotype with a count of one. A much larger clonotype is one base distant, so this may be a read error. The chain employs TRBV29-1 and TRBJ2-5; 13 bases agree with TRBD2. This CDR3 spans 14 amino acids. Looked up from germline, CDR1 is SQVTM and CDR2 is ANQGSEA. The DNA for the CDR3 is TGCGGCGAGTCGAGGACTAGCGGGAGAGAGACCCAGTACTTC. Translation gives CGESRTSGRETQYF.

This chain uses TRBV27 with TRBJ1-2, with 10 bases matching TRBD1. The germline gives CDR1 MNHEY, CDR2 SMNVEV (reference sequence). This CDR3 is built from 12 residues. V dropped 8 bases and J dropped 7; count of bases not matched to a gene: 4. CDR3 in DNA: TGTGCCAGCTCTGACAGGGGGCGTGGCTACACCTTC. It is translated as CASSDRGRGYTF.

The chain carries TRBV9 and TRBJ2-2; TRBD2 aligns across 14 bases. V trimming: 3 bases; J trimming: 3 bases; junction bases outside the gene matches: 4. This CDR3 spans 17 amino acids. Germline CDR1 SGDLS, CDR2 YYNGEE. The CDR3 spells CASSGTSGRRDTGELFF. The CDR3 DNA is TGTGCCAGCAGCGGGACTAGCGGGAGGAGGGACACCGGGGAGCTGTTTTTT. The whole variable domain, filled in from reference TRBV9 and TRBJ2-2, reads DSGVTQTPKHLITATGQRVTLRCSPRSGDLSVYWYQQSLDQGLQFLIQYYNGEERAKGNILERFSAQQFPDLHSELNLSSLELGDSALYFCASSGTSGRRDTGELFFGEGSRLTVL.

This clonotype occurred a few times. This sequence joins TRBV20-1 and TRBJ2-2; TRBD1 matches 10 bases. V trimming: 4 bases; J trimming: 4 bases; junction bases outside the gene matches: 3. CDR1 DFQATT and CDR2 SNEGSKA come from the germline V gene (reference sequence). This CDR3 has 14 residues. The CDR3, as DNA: TGCAGTGCTAATGGGGACAGGGGCACCGGGGAGCTGTTTTTT. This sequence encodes CSANGDRGTGELFF.

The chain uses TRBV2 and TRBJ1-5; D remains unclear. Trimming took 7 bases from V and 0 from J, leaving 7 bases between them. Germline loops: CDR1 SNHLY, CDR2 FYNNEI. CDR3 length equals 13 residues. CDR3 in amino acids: CASTQNSNQPQHF. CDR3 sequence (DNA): TGTGCCAGCACCCAGAATAGCAATCAGCCCCAGCATTTT.

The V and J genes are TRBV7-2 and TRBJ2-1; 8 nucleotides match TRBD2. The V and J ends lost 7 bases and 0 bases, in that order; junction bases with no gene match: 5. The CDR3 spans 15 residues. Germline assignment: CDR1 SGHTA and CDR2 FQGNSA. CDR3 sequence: CASIPSGSSYNEQFF. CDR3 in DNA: TGTGCCAGCATCCCAAGCGGGAGCTCCTACAATGAGCAGTTCTTC.

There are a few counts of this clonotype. CDR3 in amino acids: CASSLNRGRAADTQYF. DNA of the CDR3: TGTGCCAGCAGCTTAAATCGCGGGAGGGCCGCTGATACGCAGTATTTT. The V gene is TRBV13, the J gene TRBJ2-3; 9 positions agree with TRBD2. Germline values: CDR1 PRHDT, CDR2 FYEKMQ (reference sequence). Unmatched junction bases numbered 9, after V lost 2 bases and J lost 6 bases. The CDR3 runs 16 residues.

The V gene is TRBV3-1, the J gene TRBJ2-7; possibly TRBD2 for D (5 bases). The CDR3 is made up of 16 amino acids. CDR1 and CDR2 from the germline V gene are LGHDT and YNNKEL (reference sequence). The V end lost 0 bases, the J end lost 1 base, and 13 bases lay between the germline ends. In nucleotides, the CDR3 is TGTGCCAGCAGCCAAGATCGGTCCACTAGATCCTACGAGCAGTACTTC. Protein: CASSQDRSTRSYEQYF.

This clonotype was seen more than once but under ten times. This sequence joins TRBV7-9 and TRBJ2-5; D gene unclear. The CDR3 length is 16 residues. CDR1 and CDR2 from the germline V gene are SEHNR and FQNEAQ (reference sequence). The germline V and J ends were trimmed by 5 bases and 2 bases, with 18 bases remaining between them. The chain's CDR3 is CASSMLPNPRQETQYF. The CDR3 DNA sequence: TGTGCCAGCAGCATGCTCCCAAACCCCCGACAAGAGACCCAGTACTTC.

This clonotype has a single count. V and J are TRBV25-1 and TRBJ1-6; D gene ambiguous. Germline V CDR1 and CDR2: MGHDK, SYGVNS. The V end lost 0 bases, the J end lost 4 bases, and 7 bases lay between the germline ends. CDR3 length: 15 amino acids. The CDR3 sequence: CASSEYNPYNSPLHF. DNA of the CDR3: TGTGCCAGCAGTGAATATAACCCGTATAATTCACCCCTCCACTTT.